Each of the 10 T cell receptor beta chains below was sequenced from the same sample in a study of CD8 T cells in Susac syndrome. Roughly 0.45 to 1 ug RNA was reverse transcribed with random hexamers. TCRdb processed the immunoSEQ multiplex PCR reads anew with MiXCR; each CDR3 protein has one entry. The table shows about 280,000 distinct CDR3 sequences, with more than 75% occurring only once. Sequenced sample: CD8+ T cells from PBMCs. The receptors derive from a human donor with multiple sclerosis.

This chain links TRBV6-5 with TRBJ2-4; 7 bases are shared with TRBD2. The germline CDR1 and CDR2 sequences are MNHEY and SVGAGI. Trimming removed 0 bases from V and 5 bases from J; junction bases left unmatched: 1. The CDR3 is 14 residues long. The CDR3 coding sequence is TGTGCCAGCAGTTACTCGGGGAGGGAAAACATTCAGTACTTC. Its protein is CASSYSGRENIQYF.

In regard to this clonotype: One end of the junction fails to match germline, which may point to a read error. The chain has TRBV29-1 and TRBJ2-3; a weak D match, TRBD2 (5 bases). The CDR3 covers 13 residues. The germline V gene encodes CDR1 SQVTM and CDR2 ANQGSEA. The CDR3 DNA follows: TGCAGCGTAGAAGGACTGCGCACAGATACGCAGTATTTT. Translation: CSVEGLRTDTQYF.

The chain's CDR3 is CSVDPGYGYTF. The CDR3 nucleotides are TGCAGCGTTGACCCGGGGTATGGCTACACCTTC. V and J are TRBV29-1 and TRBJ1-2; no firm D call. CDR1 is SQVTM and CDR2 is ANQGSEA in the germline V gene. This CDR3 spans 11 amino acids. V gave up 3 bases and J gave up 5 bases, with 7 bases separating them.

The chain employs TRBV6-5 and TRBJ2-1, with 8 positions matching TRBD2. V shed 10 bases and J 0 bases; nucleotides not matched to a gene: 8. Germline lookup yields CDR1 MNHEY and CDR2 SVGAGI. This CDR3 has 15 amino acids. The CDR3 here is CATTSGESSYNEQFF. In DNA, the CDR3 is TGTGCCACCACTAGCGGTGAGAGCTCCTACAATGAGCAGTTCTTC.

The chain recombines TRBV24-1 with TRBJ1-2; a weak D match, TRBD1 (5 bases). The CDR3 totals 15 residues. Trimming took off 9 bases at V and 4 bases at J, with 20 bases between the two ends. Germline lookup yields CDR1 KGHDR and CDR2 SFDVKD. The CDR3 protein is CATFPGARLGYGYTF. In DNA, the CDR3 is TGTGCCACCTTTCCTGGGGCCCGGCTGGGCTATGGCTACACCTTC.

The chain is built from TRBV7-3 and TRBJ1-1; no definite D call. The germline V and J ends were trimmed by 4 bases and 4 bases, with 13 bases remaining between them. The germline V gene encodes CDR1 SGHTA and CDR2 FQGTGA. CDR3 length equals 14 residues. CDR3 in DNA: TGTGCCAGCAGCTCCAACCTAGGAGGCACTGAAGCTTTCTTT. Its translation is CASSSNLGGTEAFF.

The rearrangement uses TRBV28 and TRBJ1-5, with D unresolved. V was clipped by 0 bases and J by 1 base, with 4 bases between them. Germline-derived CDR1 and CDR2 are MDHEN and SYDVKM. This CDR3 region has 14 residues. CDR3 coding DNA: TGTGCCAGCAGTTTATGGGGCAGCAATCAGCCCCAGCATTTT. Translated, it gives CASSLWGSNQPQHF.

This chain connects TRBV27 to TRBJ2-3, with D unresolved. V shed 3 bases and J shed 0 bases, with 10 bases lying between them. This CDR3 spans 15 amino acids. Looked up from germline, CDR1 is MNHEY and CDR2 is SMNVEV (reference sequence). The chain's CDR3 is CASSFLYGSTDTQYF. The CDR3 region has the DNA TGTGCCAGCAGTTTCCTATATGGGAGCACAGATACGCAGTATTTT.

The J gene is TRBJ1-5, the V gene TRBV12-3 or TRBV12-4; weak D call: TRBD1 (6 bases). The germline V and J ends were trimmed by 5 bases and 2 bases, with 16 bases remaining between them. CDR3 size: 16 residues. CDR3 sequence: CASSRTGPWGNQPQHF. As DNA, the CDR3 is TGTGCCAGCAGTCGAACAGGGCCGTGGGGCAATCAGCCCCAGCATTTT.

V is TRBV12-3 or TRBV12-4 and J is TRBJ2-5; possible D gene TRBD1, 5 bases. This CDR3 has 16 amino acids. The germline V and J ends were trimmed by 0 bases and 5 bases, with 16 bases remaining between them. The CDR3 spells CASSLALTEWGETQYF. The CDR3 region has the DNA TGTGCCAGCAGTTTAGCGTTAACCGAATGGGGCGAGACCCAGTACTTC.